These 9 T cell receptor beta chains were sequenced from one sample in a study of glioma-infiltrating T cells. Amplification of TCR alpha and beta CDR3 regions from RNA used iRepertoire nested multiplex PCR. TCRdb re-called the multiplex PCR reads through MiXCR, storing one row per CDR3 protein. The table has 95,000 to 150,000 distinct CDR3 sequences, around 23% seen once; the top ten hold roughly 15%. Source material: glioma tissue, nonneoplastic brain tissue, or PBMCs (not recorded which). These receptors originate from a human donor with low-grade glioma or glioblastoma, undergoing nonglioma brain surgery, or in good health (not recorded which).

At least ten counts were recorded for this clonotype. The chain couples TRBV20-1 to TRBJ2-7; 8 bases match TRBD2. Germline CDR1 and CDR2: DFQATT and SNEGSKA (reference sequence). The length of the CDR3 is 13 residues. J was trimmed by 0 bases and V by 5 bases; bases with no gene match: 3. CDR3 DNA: TGCAGTGCTCCCAGCGGGAGCTCCTACGAGCAGTACTTC. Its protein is CSAPSGSSYEQYF.

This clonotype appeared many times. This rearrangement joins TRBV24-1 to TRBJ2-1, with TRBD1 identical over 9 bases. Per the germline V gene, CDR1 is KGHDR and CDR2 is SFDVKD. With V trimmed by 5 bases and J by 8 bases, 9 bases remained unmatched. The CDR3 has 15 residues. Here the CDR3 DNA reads TGTGCCACCAGTGGGGGGACAGGGCGTAGGGATGAGCAGTTCTTC. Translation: CATSGGTGRRDEQFF.

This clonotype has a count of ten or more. The CDR3 sequence is CASSFLQNYEQYF. The CDR3 DNA is TGTGCCAGCAGTTTTCTCCAGAACTACGAGCAGTACTTC. This sequence joins TRBV12-3 or TRBV12-4 and TRBJ2-7, with no clear D. Trimming left V 3 bases short and J 3 bases short, with 9 bases between. The CDR3 is 13 amino acids.

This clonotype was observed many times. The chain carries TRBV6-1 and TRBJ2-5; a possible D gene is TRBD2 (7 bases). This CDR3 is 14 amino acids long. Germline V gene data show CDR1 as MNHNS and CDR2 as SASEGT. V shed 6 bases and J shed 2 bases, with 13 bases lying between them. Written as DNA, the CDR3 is TGTGCCAGCAGGACCGGGGGGCGGCAAGAGACCCAGTACTTC. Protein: CASRTGGRQETQYF.

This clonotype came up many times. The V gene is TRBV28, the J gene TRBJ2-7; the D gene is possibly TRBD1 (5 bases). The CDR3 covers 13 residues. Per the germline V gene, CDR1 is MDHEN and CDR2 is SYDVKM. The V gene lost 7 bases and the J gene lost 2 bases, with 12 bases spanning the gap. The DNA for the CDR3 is TGTGCCAGCATAGGACAATCTCCCTACGAGCAGTACTTC. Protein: CASIGQSPYEQYF.

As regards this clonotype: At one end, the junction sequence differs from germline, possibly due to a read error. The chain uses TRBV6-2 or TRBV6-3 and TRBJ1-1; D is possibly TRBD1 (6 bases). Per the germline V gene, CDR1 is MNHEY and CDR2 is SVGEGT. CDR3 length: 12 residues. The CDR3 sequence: CTSSTGQGEAFF. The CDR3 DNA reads TGTACCAGCAGTACGGGACAAGGTGAAGCTTTCTTT.

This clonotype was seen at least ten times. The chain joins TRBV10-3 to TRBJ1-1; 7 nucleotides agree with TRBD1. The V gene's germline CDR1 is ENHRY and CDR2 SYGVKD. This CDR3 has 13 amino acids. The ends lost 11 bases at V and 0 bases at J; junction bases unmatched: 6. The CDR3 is CASIQGLNTEAFF. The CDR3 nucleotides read TGTGCCTCCATACAGGGGCTGAACACTGAAGCTTTCTTT.

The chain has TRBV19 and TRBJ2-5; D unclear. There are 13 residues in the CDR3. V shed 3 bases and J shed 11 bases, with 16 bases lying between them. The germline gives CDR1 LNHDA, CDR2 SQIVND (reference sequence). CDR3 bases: TGTGCCAGTAGTATTTCAGGATACAATGAGCAGTACTTC. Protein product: CASSISGYNEQYF.

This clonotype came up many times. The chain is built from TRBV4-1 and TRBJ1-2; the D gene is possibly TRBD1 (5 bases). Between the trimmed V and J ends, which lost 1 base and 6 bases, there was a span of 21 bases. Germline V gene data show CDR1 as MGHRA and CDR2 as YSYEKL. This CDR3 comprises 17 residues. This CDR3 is CASSQGARGGKENGYTF. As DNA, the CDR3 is TGCGCCAGCAGCCAAGGGGCCCGGGGCGGTAAGGAGAATGGCTACACCTTC.